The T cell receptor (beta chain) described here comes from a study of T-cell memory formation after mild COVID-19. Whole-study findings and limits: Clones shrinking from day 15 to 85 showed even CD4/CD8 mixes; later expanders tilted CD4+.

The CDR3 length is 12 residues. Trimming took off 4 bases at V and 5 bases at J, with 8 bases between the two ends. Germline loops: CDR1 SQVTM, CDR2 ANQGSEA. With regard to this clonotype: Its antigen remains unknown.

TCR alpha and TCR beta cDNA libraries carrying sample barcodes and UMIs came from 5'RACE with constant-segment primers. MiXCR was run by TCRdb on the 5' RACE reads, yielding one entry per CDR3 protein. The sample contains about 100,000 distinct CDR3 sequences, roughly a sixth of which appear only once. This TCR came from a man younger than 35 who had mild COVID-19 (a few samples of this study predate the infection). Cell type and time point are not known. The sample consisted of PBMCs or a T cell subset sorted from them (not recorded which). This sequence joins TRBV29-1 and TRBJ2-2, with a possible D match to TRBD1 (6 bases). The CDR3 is CSVARGTGELFF. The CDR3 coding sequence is TGCAGCGTTGCGAGGGGGACCGGGGAGCTGTTTTTT.